This T cell receptor (beta chain) was observed in a study of cytomegalovirus exposure and HLA in healthy donors. With 5 bases clipped from V and 4 bases from J, the junction kept 6 bases outside the gene matches. The CDR3 consists of 14 residues. Germline V gene sequence: CDR1 SGHAT, CDR2 FQNNGV. Assay used: immunoSEQ multiplex PCR; TCRdb lists only in-frame clones, some missing. The profile covers tens of thousands of clones, with roughly 95% appearing a single time and 2% to 2.5% taken by the ten largest. This chain links TRBV11-2 with TRBJ2-5; 8 bases are a match to TRBD1. The origin of this receptor is a young man in good health and CMV-seronegative. The sample was PBMCs. The CDR3, as DNA: TGTGCCAGCAGCCCAGGGGGCAGGGGAGAGACCCAGTACTTC. Encoded protein: CASSPGGRGETQYF.